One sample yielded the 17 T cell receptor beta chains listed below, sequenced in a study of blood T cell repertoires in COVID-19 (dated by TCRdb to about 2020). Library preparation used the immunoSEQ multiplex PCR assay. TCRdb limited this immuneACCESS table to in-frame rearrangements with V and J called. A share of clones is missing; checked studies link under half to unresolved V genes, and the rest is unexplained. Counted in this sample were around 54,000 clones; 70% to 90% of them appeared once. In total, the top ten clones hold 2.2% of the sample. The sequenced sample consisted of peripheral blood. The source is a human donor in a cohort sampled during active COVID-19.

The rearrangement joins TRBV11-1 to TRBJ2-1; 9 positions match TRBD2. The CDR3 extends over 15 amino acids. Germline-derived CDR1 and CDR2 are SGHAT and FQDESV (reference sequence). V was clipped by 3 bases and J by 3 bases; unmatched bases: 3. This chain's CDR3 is CASSFSSGDYNEQFF. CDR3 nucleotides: TGTGCCAGCAGCTTCTCTAGCGGGGACTACAATGAGCAGTTCTTC.

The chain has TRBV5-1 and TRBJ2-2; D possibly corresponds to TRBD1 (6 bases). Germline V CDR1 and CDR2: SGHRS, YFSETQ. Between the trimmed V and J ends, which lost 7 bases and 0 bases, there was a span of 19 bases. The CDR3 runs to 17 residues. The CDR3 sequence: CASGNSWGTSNTGELFF. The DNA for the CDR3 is TGCGCCAGCGGAAATAGTTGGGGGACATCGAACACCGGGGAGCTGTTTTTT.

CDR3 loop: CASSQERGRAGNQPQHF. Here the CDR3 DNA reads TGCGCCAGCAGCCAAGAGCGGGGCAGGGCAGGCAATCAGCCCCAGCATTTT. The rearrangement uses TRBV4-1 and TRBJ1-5, with D possibly being TRBD1 (5 bases). Germline CDR1 MGHRA, CDR2 YSYEKL. The CDR3 is made up of 17 amino acids. Trimming left V 0 bases short and J 2 bases short, with 14 bases between.

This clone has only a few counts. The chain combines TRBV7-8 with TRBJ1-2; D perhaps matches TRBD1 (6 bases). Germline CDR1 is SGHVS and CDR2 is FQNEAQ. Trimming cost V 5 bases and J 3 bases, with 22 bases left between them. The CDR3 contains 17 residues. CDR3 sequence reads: CASSIHKPGQYDYGYTF. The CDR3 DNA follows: TGTGCCAGCAGCATACATAAACCGGGACAATACGACTATGGCTACACCTTC.

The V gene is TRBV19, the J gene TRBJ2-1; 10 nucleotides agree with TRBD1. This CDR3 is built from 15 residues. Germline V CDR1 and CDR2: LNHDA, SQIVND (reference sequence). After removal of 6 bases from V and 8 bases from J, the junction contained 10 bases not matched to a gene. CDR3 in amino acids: CASSSGGQGEYEQFF. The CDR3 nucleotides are TGTGCCAGTAGCAGCGGAGGACAGGGGGAATATGAGCAGTTCTTC. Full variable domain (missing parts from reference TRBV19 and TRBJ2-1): DGGITQSPKYLFRKEGQNVTLSCEQNLNHDAMYWYRQDPGQGLRLIYYSQIVNDFQKGDIAEGYSVSREKKESFPLTVTSAQKNPTAFYLCASSSGGQGEYEQFFGPGTRLTVL.

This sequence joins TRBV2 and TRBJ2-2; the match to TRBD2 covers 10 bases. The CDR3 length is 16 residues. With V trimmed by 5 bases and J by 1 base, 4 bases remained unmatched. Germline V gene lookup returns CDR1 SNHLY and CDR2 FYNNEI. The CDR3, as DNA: TGTGCCAGCAGTAACTTAGCGGGAGGGAACACCGGGGAGCTGTTTTTT. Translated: CASSNLAGGNTGELFF.

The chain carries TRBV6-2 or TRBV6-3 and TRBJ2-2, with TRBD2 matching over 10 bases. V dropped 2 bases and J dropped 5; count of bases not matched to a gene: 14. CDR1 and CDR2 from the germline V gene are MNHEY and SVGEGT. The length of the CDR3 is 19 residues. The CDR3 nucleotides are TGTGCCAGCAGTTACCCAGCTAGCGGGGGCCTTGTTAGAACCGGGGAGCTGTTTTTT. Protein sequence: CASSYPASGGLVRTGELFF.

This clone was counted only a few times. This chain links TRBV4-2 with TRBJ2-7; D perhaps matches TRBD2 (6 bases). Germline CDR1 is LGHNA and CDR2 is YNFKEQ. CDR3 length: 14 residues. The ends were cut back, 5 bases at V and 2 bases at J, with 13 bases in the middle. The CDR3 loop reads CASSFGLPAYEQYF. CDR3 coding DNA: TGTGCCAGCAGCTTTGGACTACCCGCCTACGAGCAGTACTTC.

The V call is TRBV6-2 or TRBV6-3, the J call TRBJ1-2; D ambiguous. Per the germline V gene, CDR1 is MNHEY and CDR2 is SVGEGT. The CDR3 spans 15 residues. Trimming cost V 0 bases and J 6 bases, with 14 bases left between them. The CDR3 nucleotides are TGTGCCAGCAGTTACTCAGGAGGGTCGTTGAATGGCTACACCTTC. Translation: CASSYSGGSLNGYTF.

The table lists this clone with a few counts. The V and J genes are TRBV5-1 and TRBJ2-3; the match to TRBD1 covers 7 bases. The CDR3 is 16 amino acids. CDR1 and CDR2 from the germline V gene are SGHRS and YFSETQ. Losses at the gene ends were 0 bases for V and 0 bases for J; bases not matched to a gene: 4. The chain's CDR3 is CASSLVGTDSTDTQYF. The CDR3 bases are TGCGCCAGCAGCTTGGTTGGGACAGATAGCACAGATACGCAGTATTTT.

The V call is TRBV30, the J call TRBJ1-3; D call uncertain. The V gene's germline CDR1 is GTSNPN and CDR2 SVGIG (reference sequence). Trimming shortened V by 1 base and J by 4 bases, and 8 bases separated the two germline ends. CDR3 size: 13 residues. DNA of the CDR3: TGTGCCTGGAGTGGAGGCAGAGGAAACACCATATATTTT. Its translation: CAWSGGRGNTIYF.

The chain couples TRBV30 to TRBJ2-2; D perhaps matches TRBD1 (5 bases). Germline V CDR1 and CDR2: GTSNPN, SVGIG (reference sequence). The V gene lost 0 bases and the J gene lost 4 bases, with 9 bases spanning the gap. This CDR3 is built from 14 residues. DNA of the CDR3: TGTGCCTGGAGTGTAACCAGGGCCACCGGGGAGCTGTTTTTT. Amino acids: CAWSVTRATGELFF.

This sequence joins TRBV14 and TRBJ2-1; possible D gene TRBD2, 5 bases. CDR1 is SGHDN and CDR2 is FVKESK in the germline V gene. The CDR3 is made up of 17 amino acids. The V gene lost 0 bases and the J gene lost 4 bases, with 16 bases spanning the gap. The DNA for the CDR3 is TGTGCCAGCAGCCAAGAGACCGGTCAAGGGAGATACAATGAGCAGTTCTTC. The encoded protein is CASSQETGQGRYNEQFF. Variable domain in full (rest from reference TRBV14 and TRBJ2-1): EAGVTQFPSHSVIEKGQTVTLRCDPISGHDNLYWYRRVMGKEIKFLLHFVKESKQDESGMPNNRFLAERTGGTYSTLKVQPAELEDSGVYFCASSQETGQGRYNEQFFGPGTRLTVL.

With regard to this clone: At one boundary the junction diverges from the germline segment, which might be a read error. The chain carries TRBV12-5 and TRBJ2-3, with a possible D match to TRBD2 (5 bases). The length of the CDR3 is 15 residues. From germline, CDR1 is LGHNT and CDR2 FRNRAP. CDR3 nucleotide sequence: TGTGCTAGTGGCTTGGACTTAGCTAGCACAGATACGCAGTATTTT. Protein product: CASGLDLASTDTQYF.

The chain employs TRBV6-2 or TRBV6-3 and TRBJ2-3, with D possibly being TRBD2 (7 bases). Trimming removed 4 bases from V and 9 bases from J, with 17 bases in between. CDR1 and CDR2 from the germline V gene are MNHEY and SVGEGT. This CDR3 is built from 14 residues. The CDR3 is CASSWGGSQKTQYF. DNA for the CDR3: TGTGCCAGCAGTTGGGGGGGCTCCCAAAAGACGCAGTATTTT.

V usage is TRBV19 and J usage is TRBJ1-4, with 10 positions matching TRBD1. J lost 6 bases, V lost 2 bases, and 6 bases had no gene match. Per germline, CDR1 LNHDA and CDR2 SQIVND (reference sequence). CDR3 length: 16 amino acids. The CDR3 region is CASSIRVGTGDEKLFF. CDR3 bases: TGTGCCAGTAGTATAAGAGTCGGGACAGGGGATGAAAAACTGTTTTTT.

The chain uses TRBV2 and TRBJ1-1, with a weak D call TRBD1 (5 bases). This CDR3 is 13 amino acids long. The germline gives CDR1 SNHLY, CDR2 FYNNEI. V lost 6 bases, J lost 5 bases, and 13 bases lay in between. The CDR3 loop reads CASRKGRGTEAFF. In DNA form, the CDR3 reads TGTGCCAGCAGGAAGGGAAGGGGAACTGAAGCTTTCTTT.